The 22 T cell receptor beta chains below all came from one sample that was sequenced in a study of early T cells in non-severe SARS-CoV-2 infection. MiXCR was run by TCRdb on the 5' RACE reads, yielding one entry per CDR3 protein. The table has 30,000 to 40,000 distinct CDR3 sequences, 3.5% to 5% seen once. The material sequenced was whole blood. These receptors came from an adult who was a healthcare worker with PCR-confirmed SARS-CoV-2 infection or an uninfected control (not recorded which).

In this sample, this clonotype turned up many times. The rearrangement joins TRBV5-5 to TRBJ2-2, with unresolved D. CDR1 is SGHKS and CDR2 is YYEKEE in the germline V gene (reference sequence). The CDR3 runs 13 residues. Trimming stripped 0 bases from V and 7 bases from J, with 7 bases between. CDR3 in amino acids: CASSLATHGELFF. The CDR3 DNA follows: TGTGCCAGCAGCTTGGCCACTCACGGGGAGCTGTTTTTT.

This clonotype has at least ten counts. The chain is built from TRBV29-1 and TRBJ2-1; D gene uncertain. This CDR3 spans 11 amino acids. V was pared by 6 bases and J by 10 bases, with 13 bases between. Per germline, CDR1 SQVTM and CDR2 ANQGSEA. The CDR3 is CSVQEPREQFF. In DNA, the CDR3 is TGCAGCGTCCAGGAGCCCCGAGAGCAGTTCTTC.

The gene calls are TRBV12-3 or TRBV12-4 and TRBJ1-5; D is unresolved. The CDR3 is made up of 14 amino acids. The V end lost 5 bases, the J end lost 7 bases, and 15 bases lay between the germline ends. For the CDR3, the DNA is TGTGCCAGCAGTACCCTCCCTGCGGCCCAGCCCCAGCATTTT. Amino acid sequence: CASSTLPAAQPQHF.

In this sample, this clonotype turned up a few times. V usage is TRBV20-1 and J usage is TRBJ2-3; 8 bases match TRBD2. The V and J ends lost 6 bases and 1 base, in that order; junction bases with no gene match: 6. The germline CDR1 and CDR2 sequences are DFQATT and SNEGSKA (reference sequence). This CDR3 has 14 amino acids. CDR3 DNA: TGCAGTGCCGGGAGGGAGGGTGGCACAGATACGCAGTATTTT. It translates to CSAGREGGTDTQYF.

This clonotype has at least ten counts. CDR3 coding DNA: TGTGCCAGCAGTGAAATTACCAACACCGGGGAGCTGTTTTTT. Protein product: CASSEITNTGELFF. The V and J genes are TRBV2 and TRBJ2-2; D is unresolved. The CDR3 is 14 residues long. The germline CDR1 and CDR2 sequences are SNHLY and FYNNEI. V lost 2 bases and J 2 bases, leaving 6 bases between the germline ends.

In this sample, this clonotype turned up a few times. The chain is built from TRBV19 and TRBJ2-3, with a tentative D call TRBD1 (6 bases). CDR3 size: 16 residues. Germline V gene lookup returns CDR1 LNHDA and CDR2 SQIVND (reference sequence). Between the trimmed V and J ends, which lost 3 bases and 1 base, there was a span of 14 bases. CDR3 amino acids: CASSIRRTVRTDTQYF. In nucleotides, the CDR3 is TGTGCCAGTAGTATCAGGAGGACAGTACGCACAGATACGCAGTATTTT.

This clonotype showed up many times. The chain employs TRBV9 and TRBJ2-2, with a tentative D call TRBD1 (6 bases). The germline CDR1 and CDR2 sequences are SGDLS and YYNGEE. V was trimmed by 3 bases and J by 5 bases, leaving 11 bases between them. The CDR3 sequence is 14 residues long. CDR3 sequence: CASSADSITGELFF. DNA for the CDR3: TGTGCCAGCAGCGCGGACAGCATAACCGGGGAGCTGTTTTTT.

This clonotype was observed many times. V usage is TRBV4-2 and J usage is TRBJ2-7; D possibly corresponds to TRBD2 (5 bases). The V and J ends lost 2 bases and 6 bases respectively, with 11 bases between them. CDR3 size: 13 residues. Germline loops: CDR1 LGHNA, CDR2 YNFKEQ. The CDR3 loop reads CASSQTDRGEQYF. CDR3 nucleotides: TGTGCCAGCAGCCAAACCGACCGGGGCGAGCAGTACTTC.

The V call is TRBV5-1, the J call TRBJ1-4, with D maybe TRBD1 (5 bases). This CDR3 spans 15 amino acids. Trimming pared 0 bases from V and 1 base from J, leaving 7 bases between. Looked up from germline, CDR1 is SGHRS and CDR2 is YFSETQ. CDR3 sequence: CASSLAGGTNEKLFF. CDR3 sequence (DNA): TGCGCCAGCAGCTTGGCGGGGGGAACTAATGAAAAACTGTTTTTT.

This clonotype was observed a handful of times. The chain carries TRBV9 and TRBJ1-4; a weak D match, TRBD1 (6 bases). The CDR3 extends over 16 amino acids. Germline lookup yields CDR1 SGDLS and CDR2 YYNGEE. Trimming took off 4 bases at V and 3 bases at J, with 16 bases between the two ends. In DNA form, the CDR3 reads TGTGCCAGCAGCTTTTCGGGGGGCGGATCTAATGAAAAACTGTTTTTT. Amino acid sequence: CASSFSGGGSNEKLFF.

This clonotype came up many times. Here the CDR3 DNA reads TGTGCCAGCAGCCTCGGACAGGGGAGGCTCACTGAAGCTTTCTTT. This encodes CASSLGQGRLTEAFF. The J gene is TRBJ1-1, the V gene TRBV12-3 or TRBV12-4; 9 nucleotides line up with TRBD1. The CDR3 length is 15 residues. V lost 6 bases and J lost 4; bases outside the gene matches: 9.

This clonotype was counted many times. This chain joins TRBV5-1 and TRBJ1-2; D gene unclear. The CDR3 runs to 14 residues. Germline V lookup: CDR1 SGHRS, CDR2 YFSETQ. V was cut by 4 bases and J by 4 bases, with 14 bases left in between. CDR3: CASSPYRGSYGYTF. CDR3 nucleotide sequence: TGCGCCAGCAGCCCCTATCGGGGTTCCTATGGCTACACCTTC.

By share, this clonotype ranks as medium-sized. The chain employs TRBV10-1 and TRBJ2-1, with D maybe TRBD1 (6 bases). The CDR3 has 16 residues. Trimming cost V 7 bases and J 5 bases, with 21 bases left between them. Germline V lookup: CDR1 WNHNN, CDR2 SYGVQD (reference sequence). For the CDR3, the DNA is TGCGCCAGCACCACAAGGGTGGGGGCCCAGGACAATGAGCAGTTCTTC. This sequence encodes CASTTRVGAQDNEQFF.

This clonotype was seen ten or more times. This chain links TRBV30 with TRBJ1-1; tentative D call: TRBD1 (6 bases). Germline-derived CDR1 and CDR2 are GTSNPN and SVGIG (reference sequence). The CDR3 is 14 amino acids. Trimming removed 2 bases at V and 5 bases at J, with 15 bases between. The CDR3 protein is CAWSWQGWGTEAFF. DNA for the CDR3: TGTGCCTGGAGTTGGCAGGGGTGGGGGACTGAAGCTTTCTTT.

There are a few counts of this clonotype. The chain combines TRBV10-2 with TRBJ2-5, with 8 bases that match TRBD2. Germline-derived CDR1 and CDR2 are WSHSY and SAAADI. Trimming removed 8 bases from V and 2 bases from J; junction bases left unmatched: 4. The CDR3 consists of 13 residues. CDR3 DNA sequence: TGCGCCAGCTGGCGGGGGGTACAAGAGACCCAGTACTTC. Its protein product is CASWRGVQETQYF.

This clonotype was seen many times. This chain joins TRBV6-5 and TRBJ1-2, with 7 bases lining up with TRBD1. The CDR3 consists of 17 residues. J was trimmed by 4 bases and V by 5 bases; bases with no gene match: 16. Germline CDR1 and CDR2: MNHEY and SVGAGI. DNA for the CDR3: TGTGCCAGCAGTAATCGGCTGGGCAGACAGGGAGGCTATGGCTACACCTTC. This sequence encodes CASSNRLGRQGGYGYTF.

This clonotype was picked up many times. The chain joins TRBV7-9 to TRBJ2-1; D ambiguous. Trimming shortened V by 5 bases and J by 2 bases, and 10 bases separated the two germline ends. The germline gives CDR1 SEHNR, CDR2 FQNEAQ (reference sequence). The CDR3 spans 14 residues. The CDR3 region is CASSPYNPYNEQFF. The CDR3 nucleotides read TGTGCCAGCAGCCCGTACAACCCCTACAATGAGCAGTTCTTC.

The V gene is TRBV29-1, the J gene TRBJ1-4, with D unresolved. The CDR3 extends over 11 amino acids. Trimming stripped 6 bases from V and 7 bases from J, with 9 bases between. Germline loops: CDR1 SQVTM, CDR2 ANQGSEA. The CDR3 DNA follows: TGCAGCGTGGGGAGTGGTGAAAAACTGTTTTTT. Its translation: CSVGSGEKLFF.

This clonotype was picked up many times. V usage is TRBV7-3 and J usage is TRBJ2-2, with 9 positions matching TRBD2. CDR3 length: 17 residues. Per the germline V gene, CDR1 is SGHTA and CDR2 is FQGTGA. The V segment lost 0 bases and the J segment 7 bases; nucleotides outside the gene matches: 9. The CDR3 loop is CASSLTSSGVGSGELFF. The CDR3 DNA sequence: TGTGCCAGCAGCTTAACCTCTAGCGGGGTCGGAAGCGGGGAGCTGTTTTTT. Full variable domain (rest looked up from reference TRBV7-3 and TRBJ2-2): GAGVSQTPSNKVTEKGKYVELRCDPISGHTALYWYRQSLGQGPEFLIYFQGTGAADDSGLPNDRFFAVRPEGSVSTLKIQRTERGDSAVYLCASSLTSSGVGSGELFFGEGSRLTVL.

This clonotype came up a few times. The rearrangement uses TRBV4-1 and TRBJ1-2; D remains unclear. The germline V and J ends were trimmed by 3 bases and 2 bases, with 19 bases remaining between them. Germline CDR1 and CDR2: MGHRA and YSYEKL. CDR3 size: 17 residues. CDR3 loop: CASSHPGSPVANYGYTF. CDR3 DNA: TGCGCCAGCAGCCACCCGGGCTCCCCTGTCGCAAACTATGGCTACACCTTC.

This clonotype was detected only a few times. The gene calls are TRBV3-1 and TRBJ1-4, with TRBD1 as a possible D gene (6 bases). This CDR3 spans 15 amino acids. Per the germline V gene, CDR1 is LGHDT and CDR2 is YNNKEL (reference sequence). Trimming pared 4 bases from V and 5 bases from J, leaving 14 bases between. CDR3 residues: CASSLRGARNEKLFF. The CDR3 DNA reads TGTGCCAGCAGCCTAAGGGGGGCCAGGAATGAAAAACTGTTTTTT. Supplemented by reference TRBV3-1 and TRBJ1-4, the full variable domain reads DTAVSQTPKYLVTQMGNDKSIKCEQNLGHDTMYWYKQDSKKFLKIMFSYNNKELIINETVPNRFSPKSPDKAHLNLHINSLELGDSAVYFCASSLRGARNEKLFFGSGTQLSVL.

This clonotype was seen ten or more times. The rearrangement joins TRBV11-2 to TRBJ1-2, with D perhaps matching TRBD1 (5 bases). Germline CDR1 is SGHAT and CDR2 is FQNNGV. This CDR3 is 15 amino acids long. The V end lost 5 bases, the J end lost 6 bases, and 19 bases lay between the germline ends. The chain's CDR3 is CASSQLLRDRHGYTF. The CDR3, as DNA: TGTGCCAGCAGCCAACTCCTCCGGGACCGTCATGGCTACACCTTC.